This T cell receptor beta chain comes out of a study of identical twins. The study, taken as a whole, reports: Cross-sectional statistical analysis, not tracking of the same donors, underpinned the conclusions. Abundant cord blood beta clonotypes carried fewer insertions; memory repertoires showed none. Out-of-frame alpha sequences common to twins exhibited an excess of low generation probability.

This clonotype was detected only a few times. The antigen remains undetermined. This may come from a read error, since a much larger clone is one base off. This CDR3 has 13 amino acids. The germline CDR1 and CDR2 sequences are SQVTM and ANQGSEA. TCRdb ran MiXCR on the 5' RACE reads and lists one entry per CDR3 protein. The sample records some 1,700,000 distinct CDR3 sequences, about 32% being singletons. V and J are TRBV29-1 and TRBJ2-1, with TRBD1 identical over 9 bases. The sequenced sample was cord blood. This clonotype originated in a newborn girl in good health. The CDR3 bases are TGCAGCGTCGACAGGGGGAGTTACAATGAGCCGTTCTTC. This sequence encodes CSVDRGSYNEPFF.